One sample yielded the 30 T cell receptor beta chains listed below, sequenced in a study of control samples from healthy donors and cancer patients. Method: immunoSEQ multiplex PCR; TCRdb's copy keeps in-frame clones and lacks some. The sample carries about 69,000 clones, roughly 89% recorded once. The sequencing sample was made of PBMCs. Source of these receptors: a man in his 60s with colorectal cancer.

Details on this clone: Other DNA sequences from this sample encode an identical CDR3 as well. Here the CDR3 reads CASSQGGNTEAFF. The CDR3 DNA reads TGTGCCAGCAGCCAAGGAGGAAACACTGAAGCTTTCTTT. V is TRBV14 and J is TRBJ1-1; no clear D gene. Germline V gives CDR1 SGHDN, CDR2 FVKESK. The CDR3 is 13 residues long. Trimming left V 1 base short and J 2 bases short, with 5 bases between.

The chain couples TRBV27 to TRBJ2-3, with D perhaps matching TRBD2 (5 bases). The CDR3 spans 16 residues. Germline V gives CDR1 MNHEY, CDR2 SMNVEV (reference sequence). V lost 6 bases to trimming and J lost 0 bases, with 16 bases between them. The CDR3 is CASRAGTFSSTDTQYF. CDR3 bases: TGTGCCAGCAGGGCGGGTACGTTTTCTAGCACAGATACGCAGTATTTT.

With respect to this clone: Other DNA sequences in the same sample also yield this CDR3. The V gene is TRBV5-1, the J gene TRBJ2-7, with D uncertain. V was pared by 0 bases and J by 2 bases, with 9 bases between. The CDR3 length is 14 residues. Germline CDR1 and CDR2: SGHRS and YFSETQ. This CDR3 is CASSLVVSPYEQYF. In nucleotides, the CDR3 is TGCGCCAGCAGCTTGGTGGTCAGCCCCTACGAGCAGTACTTC. Looking up the rest from reference TRBV5-1 and TRBJ2-7 gives the full variable domain: KAGVTQTPRYLIKTRGQQVTLSCSPISGHRSVSWYQQTPGQGLQFLFEYFSETQRNKGNFPGRFSGRQFSNSRSEMNVSTLELGDSALYLCASSLVVSPYEQYFGPGTRLTVT.

The chain links TRBV3-1 (or the pseudogene TRBV3-2) to TRBJ1-5; D unresolved. Germline V gene sequence: CDR1 LGHDT, CDR2 YNNKEL (reference sequence). The CDR3 runs to 16 residues. V shed 4 bases and J shed 5 bases, with 18 bases lying between them. The CDR3 is CASSPSSGGPYQPQHF. The CDR3 nucleotides are TGTGCCAGCAGCCCGTCGTCGGGAGGGCCGTATCAGCCCCAGCATTTT.

The chain links TRBV6-5 to TRBJ1-1; no firm D call. Germline assignment: CDR1 MNHEY and CDR2 SVGAGI. Trimming stripped 2 bases from V and 5 bases from J, with 9 bases between. CDR3 length: 13 residues. The CDR3 bases are TGTGCCAGCAGTTACAAGTTGCAGACTGAAGCTTTCTTT. The encoded protein is CASSYKLQTEAFF.

The genes are TRBV11-2 and TRBJ2-7; the match to TRBD1 covers 9 bases. Germline loops: CDR1 SGHAT, CDR2 FQNNGV. Trimming removed 5 bases from V and 6 bases from J; junction bases left unmatched: 11. The CDR3 loop spans 15 amino acids. The CDR3: CASSPRTGAKGEQYF. The CDR3 DNA follows: TGTGCCAGCAGCCCCCGGACAGGGGCAAAGGGCGAGCAGTACTTC.

This chain connects TRBV12-3 or TRBV12-4 to TRBJ1-6; no firm D call. The CDR3 runs to 13 residues. V lost 8 bases, J lost 8 bases, and 13 bases lay in between. CDR3 sequence (DNA): TGTGCCAGCGCCTGGAGGTCGGATTCACCCCTCCACTTT. Translating gives CASAWRSDSPLHF.

In its sample, this clone was seen once. V usage is TRBV2 and J usage is TRBJ1-6, with TRBD1 identical over 8 bases. CDR1 and CDR2 from the germline V gene are SNHLY and FYNNEI. Trimming took 8 bases from V and 10 from J; bases not matched to a gene: 13. The CDR3 is 15 residues long. In nucleotides, the CDR3 is TGTGCCAGCGCACCCACAGGGGGGGTTGAGTCACCCCTCCACTTT. This gives the protein CASAPTGGVESPLHF. Filled out from reference TRBV2 and TRBJ1-6, the complete variable domain reads EPEVTQTPSHQVTQMGQEVILRCVPISNHLYFYWYRQILGQKVEFLVSFYNNEISEKSEIFDDQFSVERPDGSNFTLKIRSTKLEDSAMYFCASAPTGGVESPLHFGNGTRLTVT.

Only one count was recorded for this clone. The V gene is TRBV6-2 or TRBV6-3, the J gene TRBJ1-1; 10 bases line up with TRBD1. Per germline, CDR1 MNHEY and CDR2 SVGEGT. V gave up 5 bases and J gave up 11 bases; unmatched junction bases: 17. There are 16 residues in the CDR3. The CDR3 coding sequence is TGTGCCAGCAGTCGCCCTAGGGGACAGGGGTTTATATCCGCTTTCTTT. As protein: CASSRPRGQGFISAFF.

The chain has TRBV12-3 or TRBV12-4 and TRBJ1-5; no firm D call. This CDR3 is built from 13 residues. Trimming stripped 3 bases from V and 0 bases from J, with 3 bases between. The CDR3 DNA follows: TGTGCCAGCAGTTTGATTAGCAATCAGCCCCAGCATTTT. This translates into CASSLISNQPQHF.

The rearrangement joins TRBV5-4 to TRBJ1-3; 8 positions agree with TRBD1. This CDR3 region has 14 residues. With 7 bases clipped from V and 2 bases from J, the junction kept 5 bases outside the gene matches. Germline loops: CDR1 SGHNT, CDR2 YYREEE (reference sequence). CDR3 loop: CASGTDRAGNTIYF. The CDR3 DNA is TGTGCCAGCGGGACGGACAGGGCTGGAAACACCATATATTTT.

The chain employs TRBV9 and TRBJ1-6, with unresolved D. Germline V gene lookup returns CDR1 SGDLS and CDR2 YYNGEE. The CDR3 consists of 13 residues. The V end was cut by 0 bases, the J end by 7 bases, with 5 bases between. This CDR3 is CASSVAPNSPLHF. As DNA, the CDR3 is TGTGCCAGCAGCGTAGCCCCCAATTCACCCCTCCACTTT.

The V gene is TRBV7-9, the J gene TRBJ2-3; D uncertain. V dropped 1 base and J dropped 5 bases, with 7 bases sitting between them. CDR1 is SEHNR and CDR2 is FQNEAQ in the germline V gene (reference sequence). The CDR3 sequence is 13 residues long. The CDR3 bases are TGTGCCAGCAGCTTAGGACCCCGAGATACGCAGTATTTT. Its translation is CASSLGPRDTQYF.

The DNA for the CDR3 is TGTGCTACCAGGCAGGGAGGGCGCACAGATACGCAGTATTTT. Translation: CATRQGGRTDTQYF. This sequence joins TRBV19 and TRBJ2-3, with TRBD2 matching 7 bases. CDR1 and CDR2 (germline): LNHDA, SQIVND (reference sequence). The CDR3 consists of 14 residues.

The chain combines TRBV28 with TRBJ1-1; TRBD1 is a possible D gene (6 bases). Looked up from germline, CDR1 is MDHEN and CDR2 is SYDVKM. CDR3 length: 14 amino acids. Trimming stripped 3 bases from V and 6 bases from J, with 14 bases between. DNA of the CDR3: TGTGCCAGCAGTTTGGTAGGGGGGTCTGCTGAAGCTTTCTTT. It encodes CASSLVGGSAEAFF.

The V and J genes are TRBV5-1 and TRBJ2-7; D is possibly TRBD2 (6 bases). The CDR3 has 13 residues. V lost 10 bases, J lost 0 bases, and 14 bases lay in between. CDR1 is SGHRS and CDR2 is YFSETQ in the germline V gene. CDR3 in DNA: TGCGCCCGAGGGCGGGGATACTCCTACGAGCAGTACTTC. It specifies CARGRGYSYEQYF. The entire variable domain, with the rest obtained from reference TRBV5-1 and TRBJ2-7, is as follows: KAGVTQTPRYLIKTRGQQVTLSCSPISGHRSVSWYQQTPGQGLQFLFEYFSETQRNKGNFPGRFSGRQFSNSRSEMNVSTLELGDSALYLCARGRGYSYEQYFGPGTRLTVT.

The gene calls are TRBV18 and TRBJ2-1, with D possibly being TRBD2 (6 bases). Trimming took off 1 base at V and 0 bases at J, with 7 bases between the two ends. Germline V CDR1 and CDR2: KGHSH, LQKENI. The CDR3 totals 15 residues. The CDR3 protein is CASSPRRGSYNEQFF. CDR3 bases: TGTGCCAGCTCACCACGGCGGGGCTCCTACAATGAGCAGTTCTTC.

V usage is TRBV18 and J usage is TRBJ2-7; TRBD1 matches 10 bases. With 4 bases clipped from V and 5 bases from J, the junction kept 5 bases outside the gene matches. The CDR3 is made up of 14 amino acids. Germline CDR1 is KGHSH and CDR2 is LQKENI. CDR3 coding DNA: TGTGCCAGCTCACTTCGACAGGGGGCGAACGAGCAGTACTTC. This sequence encodes CASSLRQGANEQYF.

The genes are TRBV7-2 and TRBJ2-7; D is undetermined. The CDR3 is 14 residues long. V was clipped by 1 base and J by 2 bases, with 9 bases between them. Germline V CDR1 and CDR2: SGHTA, FQGNSA. The CDR3 here is CASSLVKSAYEQYF. CDR3 nucleotides: TGTGCCAGCAGCTTAGTGAAGTCTGCCTACGAGCAGTACTTC.

This chain uses TRBV18 with TRBJ2-3; TRBD2 might be the D (5 bases). Trimming removed 6 bases at V and 4 bases at J, with 14 bases between. Germline loops: CDR1 KGHSH, CDR2 LQKENI. The CDR3 loop spans 14 amino acids. In DNA, the CDR3 is TGTGCCAGCTCTCGGAGTGCGGGCGCAGATACGCAGTATTTT. Translated: CASSRSAGADTQYF.

V and J are TRBV29-1 and TRBJ2-7; 10 bases line up with TRBD1. The length of the CDR3 is 14 residues. J gave up 1 base and V 7 bases, and 7 bases lay outside the gene matches. Looked up from germline, CDR1 is SQVTM and CDR2 is ANQGSEA. The CDR3 bases are TGCAGCGCTCTGGGACAGGGGTCGTCCTACGAGCAGTACTTC. Residues: CSALGQGSSYEQYF.

The genes are TRBV6-2 or TRBV6-3 and TRBJ2-5, with 7 bases identical to TRBD2. The CDR3 runs 16 residues. V gave up 6 bases and J gave up 5 bases; unmatched junction bases: 15. The germline gives CDR1 MNHEY, CDR2 SVGEGT. The CDR3 loop is CASSSTSTSMYETQYF. In DNA, the CDR3 is TGTGCCAGCAGCTCCACCTCGACTAGCATGTACGAGACCCAGTACTTC.

J is TRBJ1-1 and V is TRBV28; D is uncertain. Trimming removed 5 bases from V and 5 bases from J, with 15 bases in between. Per germline, CDR1 MDHEN and CDR2 SYDVKM. The CDR3 is made up of 14 amino acids. CDR3 protein: CASSLMSFRTEAFF. As DNA, the CDR3 is TGTGCCAGCAGTCTCATGAGTTTCAGGACTGAAGCTTTCTTT.

This rearrangement joins TRBV5-4 to TRBJ1-1, with D unclear. The germline V gene has CDR1 SGHNT and CDR2 YYREEE (reference sequence). The CDR3 is 13 amino acids. V was cut by 0 bases and J by 10 bases, with 13 bases left in between. The CDR3 nucleotides are TGTGCCAGCAGCTTGGGGGAGGTCAGTGTAGCTTTCTTT. It is translated as CASSLGEVSVAFF.

The chain is built from TRBV18 and TRBJ2-7; D could derive from TRBD1 or TRBD2 (5 bases each). The CDR3 runs to 16 residues. Trimming shortened V by 3 bases and J by 0 bases, and 15 bases separated the two germline ends. Germline V CDR1 and CDR2: KGHSH, LQKENI. The CDR3 region has the DNA TGTGCCAGCTCACCGGGGACCCCGGGTGGCTCCTACGAGCAGTACTTC. Translating gives CASSPGTPGGSYEQYF.

This rearrangement joins TRBV6-6 to TRBJ1-4; the D is unclear. The CDR3 totals 11 residues. V was pared by 7 bases and J by 7 bases, with 7 bases between. CDR1 MNHNY and CDR2 SVGAGI come from the germline V gene (reference sequence). CDR3 in DNA: TGTGCCAGCACCAACCTTGAAAAACTGTTTTTT. Protein: CASTNLEKLFF.

The chain couples TRBV6-6 to TRBJ1-3; 7 positions match TRBD1. The germline V gene encodes CDR1 MNHNY and CDR2 SVGAGI (reference sequence). Losses at the gene ends were 7 bases for V and 0 bases for J; bases not matched to a gene: 9. This CDR3 is built from 16 residues. CDR3 residues: CASNHGGTVSGNTIYF. The CDR3 bases are TGTGCCAGCAATCACGGTGGGACAGTCTCTGGAAACACCATATATTTT.

This chain uses TRBV7-3 with TRBJ2-5; D is possibly TRBD1 or TRBD2 (5 bases each). Trimming stripped 3 bases from V and 5 bases from J, with 13 bases between. Germline V lookup: CDR1 SGHTA, CDR2 FQGTGA. The CDR3 contains 14 residues. CDR3 residues: CASSFGAGTETQYF. The CDR3 DNA reads as TGTGCCAGCAGCTTCGGAGCCGGGACGGAGACCCAGTACTTC.

The chain is built from TRBV18 and TRBJ2-5; TRBD1 matches at 7 bases. Germline V gene sequence: CDR1 KGHSH, CDR2 LQKENI. V was clipped by 2 bases and J by 2 bases; unmatched bases: 8. This CDR3 spans 16 amino acids. CDR3 DNA sequence: TGTGCCAGCTCACCAGGCGACAGGGTCTCACAAGAGACCCAGTACTTC. The encoded protein is CASSPGDRVSQETQYF.

This chain's CDR3 is CASTSDRAVYSNQPQHF. The CDR3 bases are TGTGCCAGCACCTCCGATCGGGCAGTTTATAGCAATCAGCCCCAGCATTTT. V usage is TRBV2 and J usage is TRBJ1-5; D gene uncertain. CDR3 length: 17 residues. In germline, CDR1 is SNHLY, CDR2 FYNNEI. Trimming removed 7 bases at V and 0 bases at J, with 19 bases between.